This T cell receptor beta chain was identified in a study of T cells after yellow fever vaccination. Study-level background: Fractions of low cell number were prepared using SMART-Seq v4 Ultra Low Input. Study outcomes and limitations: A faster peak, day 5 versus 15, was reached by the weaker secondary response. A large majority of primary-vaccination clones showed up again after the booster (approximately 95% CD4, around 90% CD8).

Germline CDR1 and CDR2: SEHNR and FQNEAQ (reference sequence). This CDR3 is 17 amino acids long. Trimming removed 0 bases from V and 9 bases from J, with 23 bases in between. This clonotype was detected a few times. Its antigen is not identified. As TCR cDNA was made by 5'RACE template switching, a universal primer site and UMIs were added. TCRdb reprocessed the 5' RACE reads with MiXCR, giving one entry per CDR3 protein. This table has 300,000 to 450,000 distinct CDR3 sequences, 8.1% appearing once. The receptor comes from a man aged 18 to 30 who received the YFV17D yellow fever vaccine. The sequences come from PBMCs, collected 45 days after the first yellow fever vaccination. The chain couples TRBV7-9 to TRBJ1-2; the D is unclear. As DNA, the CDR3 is TGTGCCAGCAGCTTAGCGCCGGCGCCATCTCTGGCACATAGCTACACCTTC. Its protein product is CASSLAPAPSLAHSYTF.